Listed below are T cell receptor beta chains from one sample, sequenced in a study of cytomegalovirus exposure and HLA in healthy donors. Sequencing used immunoSEQ multiplex PCR; TCRdb keeps in-frame clones, though not all of them. The table includes about 170,000 clones, almost 85% detected once. What was sequenced was PBMCs. Receptors originate from a girl aged 5 to 17 in good health and CMV-seropositive. CDR3s include the opening cysteine and the closing phenylalanine or tryptophan. D genes are given only for firm matches. A clone size is listed for some rows: how often the clone was seen (once, few, many), or a class if it is expanded.

V gene	D gene	J gene	clone size	CDR3 protein	CDR3 DNA
TRBV9	TRBD1	TRBJ2-7	NA	CASSVGQGPLEQYF	TGTGCCAGCAGCGTGGGACAGGGGCCCCTCGAGCAGTACTTC
TRBV19	NA	TRBJ1-5	once	CASDTGGHQPQHF	TGTGCCAGTGATACGGGGGGCCATCAGCCCCAGCATTTT
TRBV18	TRBD2	TRBJ2-7	few	CASSREGGLYEQYF	TGTGCCAGCTCTCGGGAGGGAGGCCTCTACGAGCAGTACTTC
TRBV5-1	TRBD1	TRBJ1-1	few	CASSTTQGANTEAFF	TGCGCCAGCAGCACGACACAGGGGGCGAACACTGAAGCTTTCTTT
TRBV13	NA	TRBJ1-2	few	CASSLGLKSVIGYTF	TGTGCCAGCAGCTTAGGCCTAAAAAGTGTAATCGGCTACACCTTC
TRBV7-8	NA	TRBJ1-5	once	CASSSDTGPINQPQHF	TGTGCCAGCAGCTCCGATACAGGGCCAATCAATCAGCCCCAGCATTTT
TRBV27	TRBD1	TRBJ1-2	NA	CASSLSGDRAPYGYTF	TGTGCCAGCAGTTTATCGGGAGACAGGGCGCCCTATGGCTACACCTTC
TRBV5-4	TRBD1	TRBJ1-1	NA	CASSLVPLDRGNTEAFF	TGTGCCAGCAGCTTGGTCCCTTTGGACAGGGGGAACACTGAAGCTTTCTTT
TRBV18	NA	TRBJ1-1	NA	CASSQLGRGTEAFF	TGTGCCAGCTCACAGCTCGGGAGGGGCACTGAAGCTTTCTTT
TRBV7-2	NA	TRBJ1-1	few	CASSSGGMVEAFF	TGTGCCAGCAGCTCGGGGGGTATGGTTGAAGCTTTCTTT
TRBV6-5	NA	TRBJ2-3	NA	CASSDWGLSTDTQYF	TGTGCCAGCAGCGATTGGGGACTTAGCACAGATACGCAGTATTTT
TRBV6-5	TRBD1	TRBJ1-3	few	CASSTRDRAGNTIYF	TGTGCCAGCAGTACCCGGGACAGGGCGGGAAACACCATATATTTT
TRBV7-2	TRBD1	TRBJ2-7	NA	CASNQPGQGTYEQYF	TGTGCCAGCAACCAACCGGGACAGGGGACCTACGAGCAGTACTTC
TRBV9	TRBD2	TRBJ2-5	NA	CASSLGTSGGAGETQHF	TGTGCCAGCAGCTTAGGGACTAGCGGGGGGGCCGGCGAGACCCAGCACTTC
TRBV9	NA	TRBJ2-2	NA	CASSVEWGGRTGELFF	TGTGCCAGCAGCGTAGAATGGGGGGGCCGGACCGGGGAGCTGTTTTTT
TRBV19	TRBD1	TRBJ1-2	NA	CASSGQANYGYTF	TGTGCCAGTAGTGGACAGGCTAACTATGGCTACACCTTC
TRBV15	TRBD1	TRBJ1-6	NA	CATSRGTGGGNSPLHF	TGTGCCACCAGCAGAGGGACAGGGGGTGGAAATTCACCCCTCCACTTT
TRBV19	NA	TRBJ1-3	NA	CASRTGGSGNTIYF	TGTGCCAGTAGGACAGGAGGCTCTGGAAACACCATATATTTT
TRBV19	TRBD1	TRBJ1-2	NA	CASSNRGEDYGYTF	TGTGCCAGTAGTAACAGGGGGGAGGACTATGGCTACACCTTC
TRBV7-9	NA	TRBJ1-1	once	CASSFAATNTEAFF	TGTGCCAGCAGCTTCGCAGCGACGAACACTGAAGCTTTCTTT
TRBV25-1	NA	TRBJ2-7	NA	CASGRTVDSSYEQYF	TGTGCCAGCGGAAGGACAGTAGACAGCTCCTACGAGCAGTACTTC
TRBV7-3	NA	TRBJ2-5	NA	CASSPGLRTRETQYF	TGTGCCAGCAGCCCGGGGTTGAGGACGAGGGAGACCCAGTACTTC
TRBV4-1	TRBD1	TRBJ1-5	NA	CASSQPGLRQGALSNQPQHF	TGCGCCAGCAGCCAACCGGGGCTAAGGCAGGGGGCCCTTAGCAATCAGCCCCAGCATTTT
TRBV19	NA	TRBJ2-7	few	CASSIRPDYEQYF	TGTGCCAGTAGTATACGCCCAGACTACGAGCAGTACTTC
TRBV6-6	NA	TRBJ1-2	few	CASSHRSPGYTF	TGTGCCAGCAGCCACAGGAGTCCTGGCTACACCTTC
TRBV4-1	TRBD1	TRBJ1-2	NA	CASSQPGTGYGYTF	TGCGCCAGCAGCCAACCCGGGACAGGCTATGGCTACACCTTC
TRBV5-6	NA	TRBJ1-1	NA	CASSRKWLVVGGICEAFF	TGTGCCAGCAGCAGAAAATGGTTGGTGGTGGGGGGAATCTGCGAAGCTTTCTTT
TRBV9	TRBD2	TRBJ2-1	NA	CASSTGTSGGARNEQFF	TGTGCCAGCAGCACGGGGACTAGCGGGGGGGCAAGGAATGAGCAGTTCTTC
TRBV4-1	TRBD2	TRBJ2-1	NA	CASSQPLGAGGQFF	TGCGCCAGCAGCCAACCCCTCGGAGCGGGGGGGCAGTTCTTC